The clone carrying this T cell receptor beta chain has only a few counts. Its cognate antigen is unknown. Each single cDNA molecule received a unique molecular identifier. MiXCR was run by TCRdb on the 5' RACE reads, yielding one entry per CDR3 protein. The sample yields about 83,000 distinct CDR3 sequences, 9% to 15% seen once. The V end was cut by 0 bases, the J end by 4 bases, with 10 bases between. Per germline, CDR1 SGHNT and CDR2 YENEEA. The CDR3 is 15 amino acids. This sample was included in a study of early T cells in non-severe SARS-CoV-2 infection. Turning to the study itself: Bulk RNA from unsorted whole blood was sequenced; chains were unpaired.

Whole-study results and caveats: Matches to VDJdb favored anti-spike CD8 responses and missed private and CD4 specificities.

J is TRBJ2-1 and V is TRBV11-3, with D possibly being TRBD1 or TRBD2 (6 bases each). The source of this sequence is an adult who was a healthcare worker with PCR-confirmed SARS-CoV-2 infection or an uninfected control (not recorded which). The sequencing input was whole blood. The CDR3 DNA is TGTGCCAGCAGCTTAGATTGGGGGGCTTACAATGAGCAGTTCTTC. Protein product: CASSLDWGAYNEQFF. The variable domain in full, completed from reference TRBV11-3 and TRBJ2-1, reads EAGVVQSPRYKIIEKKQPVAFWCNPISGHNTLYWYLQNLGQGPELLIRYENEEAVDDSQLPKDRFSAERLKGVDSTLKIQPAELGDSAVYLCASSLDWGAYNEQFFGPGTRLTVL.